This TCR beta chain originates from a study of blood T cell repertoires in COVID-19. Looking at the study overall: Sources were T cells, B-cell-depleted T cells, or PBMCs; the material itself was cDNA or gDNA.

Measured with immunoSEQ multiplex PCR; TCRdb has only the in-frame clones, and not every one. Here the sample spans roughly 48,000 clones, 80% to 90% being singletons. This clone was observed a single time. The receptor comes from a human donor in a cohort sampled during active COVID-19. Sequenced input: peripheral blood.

CDR3 sequence reads: CASSPSGVGEKLFF. Here the CDR3 DNA reads TGTGCCAGCAGCCCCTCGGGGGTGGGTGAAAAACTGTTTTTT. The rearrangement uses TRBV11-2 and TRBJ1-4, with a possible D match to TRBD1 (5 bases). The CDR3 totals 14 residues. Trimming left V 5 bases short and J 7 bases short, with 14 bases between. Germline V gene data show CDR1 as SGHAT and CDR2 as FQNNGV.